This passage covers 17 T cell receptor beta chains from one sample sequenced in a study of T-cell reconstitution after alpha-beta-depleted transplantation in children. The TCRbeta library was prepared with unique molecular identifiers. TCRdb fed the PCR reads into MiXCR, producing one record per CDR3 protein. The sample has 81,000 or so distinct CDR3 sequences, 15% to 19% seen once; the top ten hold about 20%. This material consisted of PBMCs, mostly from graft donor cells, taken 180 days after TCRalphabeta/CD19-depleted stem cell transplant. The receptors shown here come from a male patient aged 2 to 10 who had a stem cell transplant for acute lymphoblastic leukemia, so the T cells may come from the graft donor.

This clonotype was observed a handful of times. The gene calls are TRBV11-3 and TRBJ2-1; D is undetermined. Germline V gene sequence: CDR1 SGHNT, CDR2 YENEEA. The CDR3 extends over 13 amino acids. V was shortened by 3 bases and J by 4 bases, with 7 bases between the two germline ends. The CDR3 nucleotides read TGTGCCAGCAGCTTGGGCCTTTACAATGAGCAGTTCTTC. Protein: CASSLGLYNEQFF.

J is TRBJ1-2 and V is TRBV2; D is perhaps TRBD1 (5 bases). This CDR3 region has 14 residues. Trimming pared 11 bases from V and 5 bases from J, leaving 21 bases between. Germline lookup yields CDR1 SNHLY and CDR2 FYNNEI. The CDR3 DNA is TGTGCCCCCAGGGCTCCGAGAGTAGGGTATGGCTACACCTTC. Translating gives CAPRAPRVGYGYTF.

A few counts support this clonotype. This CDR3 reads CSVDGLAARGEKLFF. In nucleotides, the CDR3 is TGCAGCGTTGATGGGCTCGCCGCACGGGGAGAAAAACTGTTTTTT. The gene calls are TRBV29-1 and TRBJ1-4; D gene ambiguous. Germline V gives CDR1 SQVTM, CDR2 ANQGSEA. CDR3 length: 15 amino acids. V was cut by 3 bases and J by 8 bases, with 19 bases left in between.

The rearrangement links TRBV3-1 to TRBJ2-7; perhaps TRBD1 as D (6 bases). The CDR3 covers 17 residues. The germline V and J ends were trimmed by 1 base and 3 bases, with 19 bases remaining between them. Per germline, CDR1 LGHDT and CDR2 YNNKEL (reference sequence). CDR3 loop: CASSQVSPRGASYEQYF. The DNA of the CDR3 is TGTGCCAGCAGCCAAGTCAGCCCCAGGGGCGCAAGCTACGAGCAGTACTTC.

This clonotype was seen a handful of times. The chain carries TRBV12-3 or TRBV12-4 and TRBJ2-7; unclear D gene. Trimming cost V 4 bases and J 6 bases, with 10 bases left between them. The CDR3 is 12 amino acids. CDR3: CASSSQTAEQYF. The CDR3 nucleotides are TGTGCCAGCAGTTCTCAGACTGCCGAGCAGTACTTC.

CDR3 loop: CASSGGLAGATDTQYF. Written as DNA, the CDR3 is TGCGCCAGCAGCGGGGGACTAGCGGGGGCCACAGATACGCAGTATTTT. The chain is built from TRBV10-1 and TRBJ2-3; 14 bases are shared with TRBD2. The CDR3 covers 16 residues. The V gene end was trimmed by 6 bases and the J gene end by 2 bases; junction bases not matched to a gene: 4. CDR1 and CDR2 from the germline V gene are WNHNN and SYGVQD (reference sequence).

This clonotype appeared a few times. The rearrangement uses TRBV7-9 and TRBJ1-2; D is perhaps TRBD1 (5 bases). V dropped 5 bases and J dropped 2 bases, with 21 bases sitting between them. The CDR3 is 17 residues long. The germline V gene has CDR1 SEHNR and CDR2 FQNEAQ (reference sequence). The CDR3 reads CASSRRGTQPGNYGYTF. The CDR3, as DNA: TGTGCCAGCAGCCGAAGAGGGACCCAACCAGGGAACTATGGCTACACCTTC.

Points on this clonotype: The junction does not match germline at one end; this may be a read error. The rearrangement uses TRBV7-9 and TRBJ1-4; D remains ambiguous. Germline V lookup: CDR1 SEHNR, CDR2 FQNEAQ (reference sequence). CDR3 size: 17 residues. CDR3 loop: CASSLWMTKKANEKLFF. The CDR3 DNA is TGTGCCAGCAGCTTATGGATGACAAAAAAGGCTAACGAAAAACTGTTTTTT.

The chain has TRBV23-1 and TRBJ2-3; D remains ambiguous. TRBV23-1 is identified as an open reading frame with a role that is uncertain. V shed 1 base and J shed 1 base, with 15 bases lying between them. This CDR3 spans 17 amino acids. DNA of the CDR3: TGCGCCAGCAGTCAATGGTTACTCCTTGGGCGCACAGATACGCAGTATTTT. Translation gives CASSQWLLLGRTDTQYF.

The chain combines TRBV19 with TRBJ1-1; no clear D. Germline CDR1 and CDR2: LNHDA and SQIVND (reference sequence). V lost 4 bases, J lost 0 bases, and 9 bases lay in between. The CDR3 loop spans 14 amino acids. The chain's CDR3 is CASSTPGMNTEAFF. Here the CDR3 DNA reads TGTGCCAGTAGTACACCGGGGATGAACACTGAAGCTTTCTTT.

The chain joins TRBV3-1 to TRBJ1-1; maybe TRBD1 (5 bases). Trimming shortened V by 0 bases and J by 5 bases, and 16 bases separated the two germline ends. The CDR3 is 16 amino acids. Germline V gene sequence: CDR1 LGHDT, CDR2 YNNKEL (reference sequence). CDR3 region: CASSQEGRGRWTEAFF. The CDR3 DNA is TGTGCCAGCAGCCAAGAGGGGAGGGGACGGTGGACTGAAGCTTTCTTT.

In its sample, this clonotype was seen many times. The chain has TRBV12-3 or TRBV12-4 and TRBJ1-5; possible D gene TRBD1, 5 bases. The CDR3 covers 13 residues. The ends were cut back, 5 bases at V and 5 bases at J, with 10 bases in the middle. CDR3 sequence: CASSIGEDQPQHF. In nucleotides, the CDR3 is TGTGCCAGCAGTATAGGGGAAGATCAGCCCCAGCATTTT.

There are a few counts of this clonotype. In DNA form, the CDR3 reads TGTGCCAGCAGTTTAACCGAGGTCCAGCCCCAGCATTTT. Translating it yields CASSLTEVQPQHF. The chain uses TRBV12-3 or TRBV12-4 and TRBJ1-5; D remains ambiguous. The CDR3 totals 13 residues. V gave up 2 bases and J gave up 7 bases, with 9 bases separating them.

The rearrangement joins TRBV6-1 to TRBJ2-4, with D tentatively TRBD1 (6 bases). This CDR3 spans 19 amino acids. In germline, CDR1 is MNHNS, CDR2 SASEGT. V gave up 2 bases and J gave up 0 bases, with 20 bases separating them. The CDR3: CASSETRTVRGLAKNIQYF. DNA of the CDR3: TGTGCCAGCAGTGAAACCCGGACAGTGAGAGGGCTAGCCAAAAACATTCAGTACTTC.

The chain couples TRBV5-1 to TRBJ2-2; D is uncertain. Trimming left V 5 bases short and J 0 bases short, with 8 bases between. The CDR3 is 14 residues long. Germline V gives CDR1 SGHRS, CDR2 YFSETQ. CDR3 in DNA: TGCGCCAGCAGTACACACACGAACACCGGGGAGCTGTTTTTT. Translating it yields CASSTHTNTGELFF.

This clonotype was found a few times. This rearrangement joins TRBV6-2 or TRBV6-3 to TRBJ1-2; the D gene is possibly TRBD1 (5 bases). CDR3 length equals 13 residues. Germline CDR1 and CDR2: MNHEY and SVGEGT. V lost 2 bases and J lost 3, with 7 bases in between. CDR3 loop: CASSYGGYYGYTF. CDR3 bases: TGTGCCAGCAGTTACGGGGGGTACTATGGCTACACCTTC.

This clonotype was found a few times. CDR3 nucleotide sequence: TGCGCCAGCAGCCAAGTTTGGACAAAACTTGCGCCCCAGCATTTT. This translates into CASSQVWTKLAPQHF. The chain couples TRBV4-1 to TRBJ1-5; tentative D call: TRBD1 (5 bases). Germline V gene sequence: CDR1 MGHRA, CDR2 YSYEKL. The CDR3 has 15 residues. The V end was cut by 1 base, the J end by 9 bases, with 16 bases between.